The source of this TCR beta chain is a study of blood T cell repertoires in COVID-19. For the study at large: PBMCs, B-cell-depleted T cells, or T cells were the source of the cDNA or gDNA that made up the material.

CDR1 is SNHLY, CDR2 FYNNEI, per germline. V shed 5 bases and J 5 bases; nucleotides not matched to a gene: 6. The CDR3 covers 14 residues. Seattle's cohort entered during active infection and was followed longitudinally. Source study methods: From reference gene primer amplification, estimates of nucleated cell counts were derived. TCRdb keeps only in-frame clones here, not all; method: immunoSEQ multiplex PCR. V and J calls and clone size are as listed in that table; D and trimming were resolved from the DNA. This table holds under 200,000 clones, around nine tenths found once. The sample was peripheral blood. The genes are TRBV2 and TRBJ2-7, with 10 nucleotides matching TRBD1. The TCR sequence derives from a man in his sixties with COVID-19, enrolled during active disease. The CDR3 coding sequence is TGTGCCAGCAGTTGGGGACAGGGGTGGCACGAGCAGTACTTC. It encodes CASSWGQGWHEQYF.